One sample yielded the 22 T cell receptor beta chains listed below, sequenced in a study of cytomegalovirus exposure and HLA in healthy donors. PCR involved 60 Vbeta and 13 Jbeta primers. Profiling relied on immunoSEQ multiplex PCR, and the TCRdb table lists in-frame clones only, not all of them. The sample has about 190,000 clones; roughly four fifths are singletons. Sequencing was performed on PBMCs. The receptors come from a woman younger than 35 in good health and CMV-seropositive.

J is TRBJ2-5 and V is TRBV11-2; 8 bases are a match to TRBD2. The CDR3 length is 14 residues. Germline V gives CDR1 SGHAT, CDR2 FQNNGV. The V gene end was trimmed by 4 bases and the J gene end by 3 bases; junction bases not matched to a gene: 4. The CDR3 nucleotides read TGTGCCAGCAGCTCCATTAGCGGGAAAGAGACCCAGTACTTC. Its protein is CASSSISGKETQYF.

The V call is TRBV6-6, the J call TRBJ2-7; 8 positions match TRBD2. After removal of 6 bases from V and 2 bases from J, the junction contained 3 bases not matched to a gene. From germline, CDR1 is MNHNY and CDR2 SVGAGI (reference sequence). This CDR3 spans 13 amino acids. The CDR3 here is CASRAGGPYEQYF. The CDR3 region has the DNA TGTGCCAGCAGGGCGGGGGGCCCCTACGAGCAGTACTTC.

V usage is TRBV5-1 and J usage is TRBJ2-5, with D perhaps matching TRBD1 (5 bases). Deletions cut 4 bases from V and 5 bases from J, with 18 bases between. Germline lookup yields CDR1 SGHRS and CDR2 YFSETQ. CDR3 length: 15 amino acids. DNA for the CDR3: TGCGCCAGCAGCCCCCAGGGTTTGCCTGGTGAGACCCAGTACTTC. Translating it yields CASSPQGLPGETQYF.

V gene TRBV13 combines with J gene TRBJ2-1, with unresolved D. V was cut by 0 bases and J by 8 bases, with 14 bases left in between. The germline CDR1 and CDR2 sequences are PRHDT and FYEKMQ (reference sequence). This CDR3 comprises 15 residues. The chain's CDR3 is CASSLGPWLVDEQFF. DNA of the CDR3: TGTGCCAGCAGCTTAGGCCCCTGGTTAGTGGATGAGCAGTTCTTC.

This clone has more than one count but fewer than ten. V usage is TRBV7-9 and J usage is TRBJ1-2; 7 bases match TRBD1. This CDR3 region has 13 residues. Germline-derived CDR1 and CDR2 are SEHNR and FQNEAQ (reference sequence). The junction had 9 bases not matched to a gene; V was cut back by 2 bases and J by 12 bases. The CDR3 DNA is TGTGCCAGCAGCTTAACAGGGGCGCCCCGGGACACCTTC. Amino acid sequence: CASSLTGAPRDTF.

This chain uses TRBV9 with TRBJ2-3, with D unresolved. Looked up from germline, CDR1 is SGDLS and CDR2 is YYNGEE. Trimming took 4 bases from V and 0 from J, leaving 6 bases between them. The CDR3 length is 13 residues. The CDR3 is CASSSGSTDTQYF. The CDR3 DNA reads TGTGCCAGCAGCTCCGGGAGCACAGATACGCAGTATTTT.

The sample holds one count of this clone. The chain links TRBV5-6 to TRBJ1-2; D is unclear. V was trimmed by 4 bases and J by 4 bases, leaving 11 bases between them. This CDR3 has 13 residues. The germline CDR1 and CDR2 sequences are SGHDT and YYEEEE. The chain's CDR3 is CASSQAGLYGYTF. The CDR3 nucleotides read TGTGCCAGCAGCCAGGCCGGACTCTATGGCTACACCTTC.

This sequence joins TRBV7-2 and TRBJ1-4; D unresolved. Germline V gives CDR1 SGHTA, CDR2 FQGNSA. The V and J ends lost 5 bases and 7 bases respectively, with 17 bases between them. The CDR3 is 15 residues long. The CDR3 bases are TGTGCCAGCAGCCAAGCGGTAACGATTCGTGAAAAACTGTTTTTT. Translated: CASSQAVTIREKLFF.

The V gene is TRBV19, the J gene TRBJ1-6; 7 nucleotides agree with TRBD1. V dropped 1 base and J dropped 9; count of bases not matched to a gene: 6. The CDR3 runs to 15 residues. CDR1 and CDR2 from the germline V gene are LNHDA and SQIVND (reference sequence). The CDR3: CASSIVRGLGSPLHF. CDR3 DNA sequence: TGTGCCAGTAGTATAGTGAGGGGGCTCGGTTCACCCCTCCACTTT.

J is TRBJ2-2 and V is TRBV30; D possibly corresponds to TRBD2 (6 bases). V dropped 3 bases and J dropped 0 bases, with 8 bases sitting between them. This CDR3 contains 14 residues. CDR1 is GTSNPN, CDR2 SVGIG, per germline (reference sequence). CDR3 in DNA: TGTGCCTGGAGGTGGGGGGCGAACACCGGGGAGCTGTTTTTT. This encodes CAWRWGANTGELFF. The variable domain in full, with the rest retrieved from reference TRBV30 and TRBJ2-2, is SQTIHQWPATLVQPVGSPLSLECTVEGTSNPNLYWYRQAAGRGLQLLFYSVGIGQISSEVPQNLSASRPQDRQFILSSKKLLLSDSGFYLCAWRWGANTGELFFGEGSRLTVL.

This clone was seen once. The chain recombines TRBV27 with TRBJ2-5, with D uncertain. The CDR3 contains 12 residues. CDR1 and CDR2 (germline): MNHEY, SMNVEV (reference sequence). Between the trimmed V and J ends, which lost 0 bases and 5 bases, there was a span of 4 bases. Here the CDR3 reads CASSLSGETQYF. The CDR3 DNA reads TGTGCCAGCAGTTTATCCGGGGAGACCCAGTACTTC.

V usage is TRBV7-9 and J usage is TRBJ1-1, with TRBD1 matching 7 bases. The germline V gene encodes CDR1 SEHNR and CDR2 FQNEAQ (reference sequence). V was pared by 6 bases and J by 2 bases, with 12 bases of the junction left unmatched. The CDR3 sequence is 16 residues long. The CDR3: CASSRSGGQANTEAFF. Written as DNA, the CDR3 is TGTGCCAGCAGTCGAAGTGGCGGACAGGCTAACACTGAAGCTTTCTTT.

V and J are TRBV18 and TRBJ2-7; the D gene is possibly TRBD2 (7 bases). The length of the CDR3 is 13 residues. Trimming removed 3 bases from V and 5 bases from J, with 11 bases in between. The germline CDR1 and CDR2 sequences are KGHSH and LQKENI. The CDR3 reads CASSPTGGHEQYV. The CDR3 DNA reads TGTGCCAGCTCACCGACGGGGGGCCACGAGCAGTACGTC.

The chain is built from TRBV5-6 and TRBJ1-6; the D gene is possibly TRBD1 (5 bases). CDR1 is SGHDT and CDR2 is YYEEEE in the germline V gene. The ends were cut back, 1 base at V and 1 base at J, with 6 bases in the middle. The CDR3 is 15 residues long. CDR3 bases: TGTGCCAGCAGCTTGAGGGGATCCTATAATTCACCCCTCCACTTT. Protein: CASSLRGSYNSPLHF.

V and J are TRBV2 and TRBJ2-5; D remains unclear. The CDR3 sequence is 11 residues long. CDR1 and CDR2 from the germline V gene are SNHLY and FYNNEI. The V and J ends lost 5 bases and 4 bases respectively, with 5 bases between them. The CDR3, as DNA: TGTGCCAGCAGTTTCGGAGAGACCCAGTACTTC. Its translation is CASSFGETQYF.

The V gene is TRBV7-3, the J gene TRBJ2-2; TRBD2 agrees at 7 bases. The germline gives CDR1 SGHTA, CDR2 FQGTGA. V was pared by 5 bases and J by 4 bases, with 4 bases of the junction left unmatched. This CDR3 spans 14 amino acids. The DNA of the CDR3 is TGTGCCAGCAGCGCCACTAGCGCCACCGGGGAGCTGTTTTTT. As protein: CASSATSATGELFF.

The chain is built from TRBV19 and TRBJ2-1; D uncertain. The CDR3 loop spans 14 amino acids. Germline CDR1 LNHDA, CDR2 SQIVND (reference sequence). V lost 1 base and J 3 bases, leaving 7 bases between the germline ends. CDR3 in amino acids: CASSIGSNYNEQFF. DNA for the CDR3: TGTGCCAGTAGTATAGGGAGCAACTACAATGAGCAGTTCTTC.

The rearrangement uses TRBV7-9 and TRBJ1-4, with 7 nucleotides matching TRBD1. V lost 10 bases and J lost 7; bases outside the gene matches: 15. In germline, CDR1 is SEHNR, CDR2 FQNEAQ (reference sequence). There are 15 residues in the CDR3. The CDR3 DNA reads as TGTGCCACCTCACGGGAGGGGGCACTGGGTGAAAAACTGTTTTTT. Translated, it gives CATSREGALGEKLFF.

The chain joins TRBV5-4 to TRBJ2-1; perhaps TRBD1 as D (5 bases). CDR3 length: 14 residues. Deletions cut 1 base from V and 5 bases from J, with 10 bases between. CDR1 is SGHNT and CDR2 is YYREEE in the germline V gene (reference sequence). In DNA form, the CDR3 reads TGTGCCAGCAGCTTGCGGACAACTAACAATGAGCAGTTCTTC. Protein product: CASSLRTTNNEQFF.

The chain is built from TRBV6-5 and TRBJ1-6; 9 bases match TRBD1. The V gene end was trimmed by 6 bases and the J gene end by 9 bases; junction bases not matched to a gene: 6. The CDR3 consists of 14 residues. Germline CDR1 MNHEY, CDR2 SVGAGI. CDR3 region: CASRNRGLGSPLHF. Written as DNA, the CDR3 is TGTGCCAGCAGGAACAGGGGGCTGGGTTCACCCCTCCACTTT.

J is TRBJ2-7 and V is TRBV7-3; TRBD2 matches at 11 bases. Germline V gene sequence: CDR1 SGHTA, CDR2 FQGTGA. The CDR3 sequence is 15 residues long. The J segment lost 5 bases and the V segment lost 0 bases, leaving 3 bases of the junction unmatched. This CDR3 reads CASSLTSGGAHEQYF. The CDR3 bases are TGTGCCAGCAGCTTAACTAGCGGGGGGGCCCACGAGCAGTACTTC.

The V gene is TRBV5-6, the J gene TRBJ2-2, with D possibly TRBD2 on 5 matching bases. The V end was cut by 4 bases, the J end by 6 bases, with 13 bases between. This CDR3 has 14 residues. Germline loops: CDR1 SGHDT, CDR2 YYEEEE. The CDR3 loop reads CASSETERAGELFF. The CDR3 DNA is TGTGCCAGCAGCGAAACAGAGAGGGCCGGGGAGCTGTTTTTT. The full variable domain, its missing parts supplied by reference TRBV5-6 and TRBJ2-2, is DAGVTQSPTHLIKTRGQQVTLRCSPKSGHDTVSWYQQALGQGPQFIFQYYEEEERQRGNFPDRFSGHQFPNYSSELNVNALLLGDSALYLCASSETERAGELFFGEGSRLTVL.